Following are 13 T cell receptor beta chains from one sample sequenced in a study of shared clonotypes between healthy human individuals. This table comes from immunoSEQ multiplex PCR, and its TCRdb copy is limited to in-frame clones, with some not included. The table records about 100,000 clones, around 43% of them present only once. Source material: PBMCs. The origin of the receptors is a woman between 35 and 50 years old in good health. Some clones in this sample may be carry-over from other donors' samples.

The chain couples TRBV6-1 to TRBJ2-7; D is unresolved. The CDR3 spans 15 residues. Germline-derived CDR1 and CDR2 are MNHNS and SASEGT. With 1 base removed from V and 1 base from J, the gap between germline ends came to 11 bases. CDR3 sequence (DNA): TGTGCCAGCAGTGAAGGGGCGGTCCCTTCCTACGAGCAGTACTTC. It encodes CASSEGAVPSYEQYF.

Notes on this clone: A read error likely explains this, since a far larger clone differs by one base. This chain joins TRBV9 and TRBJ1-4; the D gene is possibly TRBD1 (5 bases). CDR1 and CDR2 from the germline V gene are SGDLS and YYNGEE. CDR3 length: 14 residues. CDR3 sequence reads: CASSAGGANEELFF. The CDR3 DNA reads as TGTGCCAGCAGCGCGGGGGGAGCTAATGAAGAACTGTTTTTT.

This clone occurred a few times. The V gene is TRBV11-3, the J gene TRBJ2-2, with D possibly matching TRBD2 (5 bases). V was trimmed by 5 bases and J by 0 bases, leaving 10 bases between them. Germline CDR1 reads SGHNT; CDR2 reads YENEEA. This CDR3 is 15 amino acids long. Here the CDR3 DNA reads TGTGCCAGCAGCCCATCGGGATCGAACACCGGGGAGCTGTTTTTT. Translated, it gives CASSPSGSNTGELFF.

Many counts were recorded for this clone. This chain links TRBV23-1 with TRBJ2-7, with D uncertain. TRBV23-1 is an ORF; its function is uncertain. The CDR3 runs to 13 residues. V was pared by 7 bases and J by 2 bases, with 12 bases between. CDR3 amino acids: CASIEGIPYEQYF. In DNA form, the CDR3 reads TGCGCCAGCATTGAAGGGATCCCCTACGAGCAGTACTTC.

The V gene is TRBV4-1, the J gene TRBJ1-4; unclear D gene. The CDR3 is made up of 15 amino acids. Germline V lookup: CDR1 MGHRA, CDR2 YSYEKL. V lost 1 base to trimming and J lost 10 bases, with 16 bases between them. Here the CDR3 DNA reads TGCGCCAGCAGCCAAGTTGGTGCCCCCGAAGGAAAACTGTTTTTT. This translates into CASSQVGAPEGKLFF.

The chain has TRBV5-4 and TRBJ1-2; no firm D call. The germline V gene has CDR1 SGHNT and CDR2 YYREEE (reference sequence). This CDR3 has 12 amino acids. Trimming removed 4 bases from V and 8 bases from J, with 12 bases in between. The CDR3 DNA reads as TGTGCCAGCAGCCTCCGGTCCGGAGGCTACACCTTC. As protein: CASSLRSGGYTF.

The chain recombines TRBV6-1 with TRBJ1-2; possibly TRBD1 for D (6 bases). Germline assignment: CDR1 MNHNS and CDR2 SASEGT. The germline V and J ends were trimmed by 3 bases and 9 bases, with 11 bases remaining between them. The CDR3 is 12 amino acids. Here the CDR3 reads CASSDWDNSYTF. The CDR3 DNA reads TGTGCCAGCAGTGACTGGGACAACAGCTACACCTTC.

V usage is TRBV29-1 and J usage is TRBJ1-1; D ambiguous. Trimming cost V 5 bases and J 0 bases, with 10 bases left between them. This CDR3 region has 13 residues. Germline V gives CDR1 SQVTM, CDR2 ANQGSEA. CDR3 nucleotide sequence: TGCAGCGTTAGACGGGAGTTGAACACTGAAGCTTTCTTT. Residues: CSVRRELNTEAFF.

The table lists this clone with many counts. The chain has TRBV29-1 and TRBJ2-7; no firm D call. The germline V and J ends were trimmed by 2 bases and 7 bases, with 12 bases remaining between them. From germline, CDR1 is SQVTM and CDR2 ANQGSEA. The CDR3 covers 12 residues. This CDR3 is CSVETPGREQYF. The CDR3 DNA sequence: TGCAGCGTTGAAACCCCGGGTAGGGAGCAGTACTTC.

The chain employs TRBV19 and TRBJ2-5; possible D gene TRBD2, 6 bases. The V and J ends lost 5 bases and 4 bases respectively, with 20 bases between them. Per the germline V gene, CDR1 is LNHDA and CDR2 is SQIVND (reference sequence). This CDR3 has 16 residues. CDR3 sequence: CASSPRVGLATETQYF. CDR3 nucleotides: TGTGCCAGTAGTCCGCGCGTGGGACTGGCGACAGAGACCCAGTACTTC.

This clone has a handful of counts. The V gene is TRBV19, the J gene TRBJ1-5; D is perhaps TRBD1 (5 bases). The CDR3 totals 14 residues. Germline V gives CDR1 LNHDA, CDR2 SQIVND (reference sequence). Trimming pared 5 bases from V and 4 bases from J, leaving 12 bases between. CDR3 nucleotide sequence: TGTGCCAGTAGTTGGGCAGGGCCTAATCAGCCCCAGCATTTT. Encoded protein: CASSWAGPNQPQHF. Supplemented by reference TRBV19 and TRBJ1-5, the full variable domain reads DGGITQSPKYLFRKEGQNVTLSCEQNLNHDAMYWYRQDPGQGLRLIYYSQIVNDFQKGDIAEGYSVSREKKESFPLTVTSAQKNPTAFYLCASSWAGPNQPQHFGDGTRLSIL.

This clone was counted ten times or more. The V and J genes are TRBV5-4 and TRBJ1-2, with D unresolved. This CDR3 contains 14 residues. V shed 4 bases and J shed 1 base, with 11 bases lying between them. In germline, CDR1 is SGHNT, CDR2 YYREEE (reference sequence). In nucleotides, the CDR3 is TGTGCCAGCAGCCCAGAACACAGTAACTATGGCTACACCTTC. Translated: CASSPEHSNYGYTF. The full variable domain, its missing parts supplied by reference TRBV5-4 and TRBJ1-2, is ETGVTQSPTHLIKTRGQQVTLRCSSQSGHNTVSWYQQALGQGPQFIFQYYREEENGRGNFPPRFSGLQFPNYSSELNVNALELDDSALYLCASSPEHSNYGYTFGSGTRLTVV.

The V and J genes are TRBV21-1 and TRBJ1-1. TRBV21-1 counts as a pseudogene. The CDR3 has 15 residues. Here the CDR3 DNA reads TGTGCCAGCAGCAACAAGTCATCGGGTCGGACGCAAGCTTTCTTT. Encoded protein: CASSNKSSGRTQAFF.